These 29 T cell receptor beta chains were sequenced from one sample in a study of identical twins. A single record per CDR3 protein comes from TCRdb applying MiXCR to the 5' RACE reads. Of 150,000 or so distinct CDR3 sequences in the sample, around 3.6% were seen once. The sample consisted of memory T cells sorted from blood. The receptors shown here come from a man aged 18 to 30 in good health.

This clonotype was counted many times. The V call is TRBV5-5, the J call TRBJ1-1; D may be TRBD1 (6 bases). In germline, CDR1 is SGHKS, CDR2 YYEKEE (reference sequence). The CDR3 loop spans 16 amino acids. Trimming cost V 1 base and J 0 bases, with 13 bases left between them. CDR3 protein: CASSLLPGHMNTEAFF. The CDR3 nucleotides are TGTGCCAGCAGCTTGTTACCGGGACACATGAACACTGAAGCTTTCTTT.

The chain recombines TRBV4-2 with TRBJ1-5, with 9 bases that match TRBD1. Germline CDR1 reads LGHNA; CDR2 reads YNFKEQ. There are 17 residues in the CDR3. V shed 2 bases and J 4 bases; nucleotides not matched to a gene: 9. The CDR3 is CASSQITGTGMNQPQHF. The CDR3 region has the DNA TGTGCCAGCAGCCAAATTACGGGGACAGGGATGAATCAGCCCCAGCATTTT.

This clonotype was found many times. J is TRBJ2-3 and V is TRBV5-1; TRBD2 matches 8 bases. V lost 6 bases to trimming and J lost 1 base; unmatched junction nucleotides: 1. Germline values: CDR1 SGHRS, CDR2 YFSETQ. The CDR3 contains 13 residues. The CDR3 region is CASMRGGTDTQYF. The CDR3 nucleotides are TGCGCCAGCATGCGGGGGGGCACAGATACGCAGTATTTT.

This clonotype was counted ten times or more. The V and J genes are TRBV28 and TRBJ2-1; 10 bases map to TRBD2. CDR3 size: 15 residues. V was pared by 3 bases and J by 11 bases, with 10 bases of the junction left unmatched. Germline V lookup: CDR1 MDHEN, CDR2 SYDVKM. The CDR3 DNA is TGTGCCAGCAGTTTGGAGGCTAGCGGGAGAGTTAAGCAGTTCTTC. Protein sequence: CASSLEASGRVKQFF.

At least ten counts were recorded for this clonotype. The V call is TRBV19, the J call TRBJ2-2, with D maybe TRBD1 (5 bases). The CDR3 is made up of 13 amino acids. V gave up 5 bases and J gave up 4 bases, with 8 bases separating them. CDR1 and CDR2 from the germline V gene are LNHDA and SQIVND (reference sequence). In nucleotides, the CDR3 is TGTGCCAGTAGTCGACAGCGCACCGGGGAGCTGTTTTTT. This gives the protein CASSRQRTGELFF.

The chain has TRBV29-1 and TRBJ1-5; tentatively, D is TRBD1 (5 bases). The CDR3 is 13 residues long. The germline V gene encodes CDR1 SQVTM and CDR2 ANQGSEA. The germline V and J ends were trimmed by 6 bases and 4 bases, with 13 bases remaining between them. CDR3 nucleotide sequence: TGCAGCGTGGCAGGGATGCCGAATCAGCCCCAGCATTTT. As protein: CSVAGMPNQPQHF.

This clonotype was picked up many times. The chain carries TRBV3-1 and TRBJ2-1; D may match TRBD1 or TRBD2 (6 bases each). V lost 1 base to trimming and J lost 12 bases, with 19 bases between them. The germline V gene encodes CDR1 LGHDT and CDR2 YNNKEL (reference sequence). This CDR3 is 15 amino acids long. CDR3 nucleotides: TGTGCCAGCAGCCAAGGGGTCGGCAGGGGAGGTGGGCAGTTCTTC. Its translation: CASSQGVGRGGGQFF.

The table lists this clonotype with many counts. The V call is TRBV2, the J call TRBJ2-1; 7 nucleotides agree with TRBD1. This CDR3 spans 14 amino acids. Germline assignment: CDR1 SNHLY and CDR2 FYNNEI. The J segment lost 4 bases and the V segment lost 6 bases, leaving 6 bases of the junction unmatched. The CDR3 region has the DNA TGTGCCAGCAGCTCCGGACAGGTTTACAATGAGCAGTTCTTC. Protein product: CASSSGQVYNEQFF.

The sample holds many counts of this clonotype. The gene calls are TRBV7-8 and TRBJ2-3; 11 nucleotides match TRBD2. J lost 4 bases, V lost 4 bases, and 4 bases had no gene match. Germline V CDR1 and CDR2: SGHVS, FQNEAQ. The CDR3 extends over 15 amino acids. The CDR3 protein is CASSSGLAGADTQYF. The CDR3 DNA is TGTGCCAGCAGCTCCGGACTAGCGGGCGCAGATACGCAGTATTTT.

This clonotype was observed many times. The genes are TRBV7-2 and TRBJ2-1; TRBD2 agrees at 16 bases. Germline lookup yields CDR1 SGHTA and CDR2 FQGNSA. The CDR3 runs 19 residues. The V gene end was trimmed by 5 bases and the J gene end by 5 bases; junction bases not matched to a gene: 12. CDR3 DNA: TGTGCCAGCAGCCAAACACCCGGGACTAGCGGGAGGGCCGACAATGAGCAGTTCTTC. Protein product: CASSQTPGTSGRADNEQFF. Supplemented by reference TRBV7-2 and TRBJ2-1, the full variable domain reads GAGVSQSPSNKVTEKGKDVELRCDPISGHTALYWYRQSLGQGLEFLIYFQGNSAPDKSGLPSDRFSAERTGGSVSTLTIQRTQQEDSAVYLCASSQTPGTSGRADNEQFFGPGTRLTVL.

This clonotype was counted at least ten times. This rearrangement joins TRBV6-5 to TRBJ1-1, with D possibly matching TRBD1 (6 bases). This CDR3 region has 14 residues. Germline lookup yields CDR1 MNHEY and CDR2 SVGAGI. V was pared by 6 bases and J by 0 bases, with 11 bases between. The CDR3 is CASRYREMNTEAFF. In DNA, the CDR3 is TGTGCCAGCAGATACAGGGAGATGAACACTGAAGCTTTCTTT.

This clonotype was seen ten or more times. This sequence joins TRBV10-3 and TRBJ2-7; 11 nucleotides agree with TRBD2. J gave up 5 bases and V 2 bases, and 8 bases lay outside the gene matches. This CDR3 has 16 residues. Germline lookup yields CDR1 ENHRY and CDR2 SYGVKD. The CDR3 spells CAISEASTSGAHEQYF. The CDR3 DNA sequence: TGTGCCATCAGTGAGGCCTCGACTAGCGGGGCGCACGAGCAGTACTTC.

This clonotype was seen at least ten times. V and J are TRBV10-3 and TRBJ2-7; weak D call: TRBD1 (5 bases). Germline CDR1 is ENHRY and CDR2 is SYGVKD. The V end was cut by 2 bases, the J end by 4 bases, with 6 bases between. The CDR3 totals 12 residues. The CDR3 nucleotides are TGTGCCATCAGTGAGGACAGATACGAGCAGTACGTC. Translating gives CAISEDRYEQYV.

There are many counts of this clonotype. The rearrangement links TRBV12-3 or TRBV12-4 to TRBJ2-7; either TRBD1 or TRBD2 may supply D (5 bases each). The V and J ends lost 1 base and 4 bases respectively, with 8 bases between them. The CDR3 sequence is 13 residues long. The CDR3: CASSLGEGYEQYV. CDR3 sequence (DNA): TGTGCCAGCAGTTTAGGCGAGGGGTACGAGCAGTACGTC.

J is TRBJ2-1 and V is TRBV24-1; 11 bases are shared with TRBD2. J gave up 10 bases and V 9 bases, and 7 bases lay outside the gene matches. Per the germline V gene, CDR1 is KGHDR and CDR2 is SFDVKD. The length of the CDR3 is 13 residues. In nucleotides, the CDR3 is TGTGCCACCGGCTCACGGACTAGCGGGGAGCAGTTCTTC. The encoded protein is CATGSRTSGEQFF.

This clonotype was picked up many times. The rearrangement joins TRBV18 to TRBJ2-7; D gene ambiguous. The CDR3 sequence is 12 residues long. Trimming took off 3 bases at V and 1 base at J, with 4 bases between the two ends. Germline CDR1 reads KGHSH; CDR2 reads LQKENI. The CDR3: CASSPPSYEQYF. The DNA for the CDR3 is TGTGCCAGCTCACCGCCTTCCTACGAGCAGTACTTC. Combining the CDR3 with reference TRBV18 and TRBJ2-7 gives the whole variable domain NAGVMQNPRHLVRRRGQEARLRCSPMKGHSHVYWYRQLPEEGLKFMVYLQKENIIDESGMPKERFSAEFPKEGPSILRIQQVVRGDSAAYFCASSPPSYEQYFGPGTRLTVT.

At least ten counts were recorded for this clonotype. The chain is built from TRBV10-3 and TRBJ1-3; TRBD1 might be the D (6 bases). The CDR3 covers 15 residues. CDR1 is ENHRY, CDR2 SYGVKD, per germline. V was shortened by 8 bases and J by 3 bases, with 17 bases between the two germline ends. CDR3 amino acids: CAISEGEGRGNTIYF. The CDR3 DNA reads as TGTGCCATCTCGGAGGGGGAAGGTCGTGGAAACACCATATATTTT.

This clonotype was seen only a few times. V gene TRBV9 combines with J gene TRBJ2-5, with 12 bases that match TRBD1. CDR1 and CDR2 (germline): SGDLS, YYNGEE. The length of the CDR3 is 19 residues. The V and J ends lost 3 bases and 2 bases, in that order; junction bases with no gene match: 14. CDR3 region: CASSDSRDRGRWGQETQYF. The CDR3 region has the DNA TGTGCCAGCAGCGATAGCCGGGACAGGGGGCGCTGGGGGCAAGAGACCCAGTACTTC.

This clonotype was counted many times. The CDR3 bases are TGTGCCAGCTCACGGGCAGGGAGATACGAGCAGTACTTC. Amino acids: CASSRAGRYEQYF. The chain combines TRBV7-9 with TRBJ2-7, with D possibly being TRBD1 or TRBD2 (5 bases each). V lost 8 bases and J 4 bases, leaving 15 bases between the germline ends. CDR1 is SEHNR, CDR2 FQNEAQ, per germline (reference sequence). CDR3 size: 13 residues.

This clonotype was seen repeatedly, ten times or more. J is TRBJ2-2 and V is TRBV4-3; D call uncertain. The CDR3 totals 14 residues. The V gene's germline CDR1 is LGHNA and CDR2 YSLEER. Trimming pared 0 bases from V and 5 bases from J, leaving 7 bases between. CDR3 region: CASSQDWGTGELFF. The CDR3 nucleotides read TGCGCCAGCAGCCAAGATTGGGGAACCGGGGAGCTGTTTTTT.

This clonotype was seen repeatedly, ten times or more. CDR3 in DNA: TGCAGCGGCGGACTAGCGGGAGTTGGCAATGAGCAGTTCTTC. Translating gives CSGGLAGVGNEQFF. The V and J genes are TRBV29-1 and TRBJ2-1, with 13 bases that match TRBD2. The V segment lost 7 bases and the J segment 6 bases; nucleotides outside the gene matches: 6. CDR1 and CDR2 from the germline V gene are SQVTM and ANQGSEA. CDR3 length: 14 residues.

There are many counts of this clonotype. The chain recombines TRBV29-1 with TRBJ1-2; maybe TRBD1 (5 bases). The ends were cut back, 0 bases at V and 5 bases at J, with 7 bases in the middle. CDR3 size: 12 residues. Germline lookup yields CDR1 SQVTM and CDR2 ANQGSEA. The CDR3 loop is CSVEEGGYGYTF. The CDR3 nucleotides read TGCAGCGTTGAAGAGGGGGGGTATGGCTACACCTTC.

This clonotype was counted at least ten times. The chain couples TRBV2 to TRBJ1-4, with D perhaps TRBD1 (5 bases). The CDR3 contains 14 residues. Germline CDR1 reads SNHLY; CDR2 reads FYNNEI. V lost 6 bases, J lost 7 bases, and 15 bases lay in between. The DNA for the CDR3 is TGTGCCAGCAGAGTACAGGATGGTGGTGAAAAACTGTTTTTT. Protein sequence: CASRVQDGGEKLFF.

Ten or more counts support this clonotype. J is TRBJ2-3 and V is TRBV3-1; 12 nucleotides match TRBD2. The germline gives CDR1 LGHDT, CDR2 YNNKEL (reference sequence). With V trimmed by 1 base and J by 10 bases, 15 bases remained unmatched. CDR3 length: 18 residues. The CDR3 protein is CASSQVNRGITSGRSQYF. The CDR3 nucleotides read TGTGCCAGCAGCCAAGTGAACAGGGGAATAACTAGCGGGAGGTCGCAGTATTTT.

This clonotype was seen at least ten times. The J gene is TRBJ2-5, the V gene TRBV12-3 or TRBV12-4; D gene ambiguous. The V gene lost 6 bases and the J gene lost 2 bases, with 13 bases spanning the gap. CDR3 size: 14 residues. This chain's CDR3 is CASRDGPLQETQYF. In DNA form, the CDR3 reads TGTGCCAGCAGGGACGGACCACTTCAAGAGACCCAGTACTTC.

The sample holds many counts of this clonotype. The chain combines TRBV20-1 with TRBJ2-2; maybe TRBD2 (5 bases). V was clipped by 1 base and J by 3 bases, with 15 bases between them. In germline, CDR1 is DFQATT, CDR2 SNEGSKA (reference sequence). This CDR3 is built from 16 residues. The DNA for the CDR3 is TGCAGTGCTAGAGGGGGAGCCTCCCGATACACCGGGGAGCTGTTTTTT. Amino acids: CSARGGASRYTGELFF.

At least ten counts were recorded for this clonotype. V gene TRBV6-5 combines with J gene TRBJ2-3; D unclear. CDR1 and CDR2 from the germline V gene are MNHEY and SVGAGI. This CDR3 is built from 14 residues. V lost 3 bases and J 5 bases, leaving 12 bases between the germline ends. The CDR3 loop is CASSYFPLGDTQYF. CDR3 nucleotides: TGTGCCAGCAGTTATTTTCCTCTCGGAGATACGCAGTATTTT.

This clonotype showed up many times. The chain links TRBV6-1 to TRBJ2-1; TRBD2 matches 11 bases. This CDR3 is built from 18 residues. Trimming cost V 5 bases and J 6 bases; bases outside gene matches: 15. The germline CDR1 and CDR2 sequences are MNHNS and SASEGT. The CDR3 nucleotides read TGTGCCAGCAGTAGAACAGGGACTAGCGGTAGGGGCTCCAATGAGCAGTTCTTC. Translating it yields CASSRTGTSGRGSNEQFF.

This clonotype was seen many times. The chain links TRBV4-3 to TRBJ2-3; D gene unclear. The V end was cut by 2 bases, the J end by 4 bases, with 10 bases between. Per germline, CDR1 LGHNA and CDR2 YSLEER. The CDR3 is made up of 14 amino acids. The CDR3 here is CASSQLPLADTQYF. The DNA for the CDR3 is TGCGCCAGCAGCCAACTTCCCCTGGCAGATACGCAGTATTTT.